The source of this T cell receptor (beta chain) is a study of shared T cell receptors in the human thymus. Germline V gene sequence: CDR1 SGHAT, CDR2 FQNNGV. The V and J ends lost 7 bases and 0 bases respectively, with 21 bases between them. The CDR3 runs to 17 residues. Clones were read by immunoSEQ multiplex PCR, and TCRdb kept only the in-frame ones, dropping some. The repertoire holds more than 550,000 clones, with roughly 85% as singletons. This same sample was also taken into another study, of human thymus T cells.

This sequence was found in a girl under three years old with a congenital heart defect. Sample: thymocytes. This sequence joins TRBV11-2 and TRBJ1-1; D is possibly TRBD1 (6 bases). For the CDR3, the DNA is TGTGCCAGCACCTCATGGGGAGGGGGTACCATGAACACTGAAGCTTTCTTT. The encoded protein is CASTSWGGGTMNTEAFF.